Described below is a single TCR beta chain sequence and its context. Clones were sequenced by immunoSEQ multiplex PCR, and TCRdb holds only the in-frame ones, with some missing. The sample yields about 140,000 clones, 75% to 90% seen once. The data originate from a study of blood T cell repertoires in COVID-19. Study overall: Some COVID-19 samples were acute and others convalescent; all came from the United States, Italy and Spain.

The V gene's germline CDR1 is SGHVS and CDR2 FNYEAQ. The CDR3 has 18 residues. Trimming took 3 bases from V and 0 from J; bases not matched to a gene: 12. Cohort 3 recovery required two negative PCRs, clearance, or symptom resolution. The chain uses TRBV7-6 and TRBJ2-7, with TRBD2 matching over 9 bases. This clonotype was sampled from a man in his fifties or sixties who had recovered from COVID-19. Specimen: PBMCs or T cells enriched from blood (not recorded which). CDR3 region: CASSFFLSGRSSSYEQYF. The CDR3 bases are TGTGCCAGCAGCTTTTTCCTTAGCGGGAGATCGAGCTCCTACGAGCAGTACTTC.